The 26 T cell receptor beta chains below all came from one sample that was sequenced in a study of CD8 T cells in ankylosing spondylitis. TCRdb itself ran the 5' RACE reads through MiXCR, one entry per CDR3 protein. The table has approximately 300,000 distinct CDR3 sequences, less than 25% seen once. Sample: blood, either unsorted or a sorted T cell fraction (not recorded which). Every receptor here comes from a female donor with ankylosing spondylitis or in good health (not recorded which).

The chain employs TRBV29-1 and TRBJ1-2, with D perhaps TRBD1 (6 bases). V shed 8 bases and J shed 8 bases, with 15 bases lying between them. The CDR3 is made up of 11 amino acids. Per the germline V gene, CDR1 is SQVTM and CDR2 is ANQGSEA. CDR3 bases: TGCAGCTCCAGGGGCGGAGAGGGCTACACCTTC. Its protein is CSSRGGEGYTF.

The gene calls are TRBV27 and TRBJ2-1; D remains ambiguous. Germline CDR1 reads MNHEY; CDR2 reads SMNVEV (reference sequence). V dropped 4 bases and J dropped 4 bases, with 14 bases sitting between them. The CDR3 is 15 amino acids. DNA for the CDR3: TGTGCCAGCAGTTCCACCGGGTCGATATACAATGAGCAGTTCTTC. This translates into CASSSTGSIYNEQFF.

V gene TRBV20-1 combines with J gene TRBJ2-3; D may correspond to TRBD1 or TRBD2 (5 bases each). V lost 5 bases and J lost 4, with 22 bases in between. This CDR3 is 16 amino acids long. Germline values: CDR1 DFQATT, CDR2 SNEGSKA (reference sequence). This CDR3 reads CSAGRVPSSAADTQYF. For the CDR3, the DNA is TGCAGTGCTGGCAGGGTCCCTAGCTCGGCCGCAGATACGCAGTATTTT.

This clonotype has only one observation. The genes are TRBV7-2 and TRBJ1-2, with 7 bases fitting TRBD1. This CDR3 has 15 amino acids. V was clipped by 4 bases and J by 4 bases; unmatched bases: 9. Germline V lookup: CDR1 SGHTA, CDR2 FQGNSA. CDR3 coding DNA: TGTGCCAGCAGCTCTGACAGGGTCCAACTCTATGGCTACACCTTC. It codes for CASSSDRVQLYGYTF.

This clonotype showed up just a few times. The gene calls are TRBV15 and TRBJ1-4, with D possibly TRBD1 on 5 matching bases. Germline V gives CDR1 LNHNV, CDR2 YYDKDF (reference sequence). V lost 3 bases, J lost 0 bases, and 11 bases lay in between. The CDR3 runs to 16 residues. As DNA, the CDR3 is TGTGCCACCAGCAGGGGGGACCCTGCAACTAATGAAAAACTGTTTTTT. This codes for CATSRGDPATNEKLFF.

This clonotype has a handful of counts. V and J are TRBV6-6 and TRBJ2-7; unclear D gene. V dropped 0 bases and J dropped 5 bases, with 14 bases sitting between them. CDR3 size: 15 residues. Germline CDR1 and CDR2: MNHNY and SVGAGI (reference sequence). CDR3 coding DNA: TGTGCCAGCAGTTACTCCCATGGCGCACCTCACGAGCAGTACTTC. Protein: CASSYSHGAPHEQYF.

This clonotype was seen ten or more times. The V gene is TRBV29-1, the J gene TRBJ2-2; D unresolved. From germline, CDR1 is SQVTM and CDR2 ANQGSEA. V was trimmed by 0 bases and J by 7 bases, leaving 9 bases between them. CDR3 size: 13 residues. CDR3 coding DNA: TGCAGCGTTGAAGAATGGGATGGCGGGGAGCTGTTTTTT. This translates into CSVEEWDGGELFF.

CDR3 in DNA: TGCAGTGCTAGGGAGGGACTAGTTTTTTTGGTAGAGCAGTTCTTC. It yields the protein CSAREGLVFLVEQFF. V usage is TRBV20-1 and J usage is TRBJ2-1; 8 nucleotides agree with TRBD2. The J segment lost 10 bases and the V segment lost 3 bases, leaving 14 bases of the junction unmatched. CDR3 length: 15 amino acids. Looked up from germline, CDR1 is DFQATT and CDR2 is SNEGSKA (reference sequence).

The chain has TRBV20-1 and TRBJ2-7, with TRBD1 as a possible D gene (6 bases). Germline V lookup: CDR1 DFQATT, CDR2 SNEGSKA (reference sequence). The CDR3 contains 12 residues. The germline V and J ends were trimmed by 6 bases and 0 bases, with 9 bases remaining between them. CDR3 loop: CSALQGSYEQYF. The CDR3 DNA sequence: TGCAGTGCCCTACAGGGCTCCTACGAGCAGTACTTC.

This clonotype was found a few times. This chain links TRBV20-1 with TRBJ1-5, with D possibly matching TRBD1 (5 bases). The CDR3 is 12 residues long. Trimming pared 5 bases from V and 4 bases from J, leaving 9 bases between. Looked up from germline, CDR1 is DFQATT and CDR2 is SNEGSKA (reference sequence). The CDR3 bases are TGCAGTGCTGGGGCGGGGAATCAGCCCCAGCATTTT. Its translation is CSAGAGNQPQHF.

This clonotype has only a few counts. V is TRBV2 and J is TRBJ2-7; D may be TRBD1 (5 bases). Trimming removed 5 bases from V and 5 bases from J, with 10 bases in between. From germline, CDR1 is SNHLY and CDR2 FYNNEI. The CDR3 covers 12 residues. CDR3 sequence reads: CASSLREHEQYF. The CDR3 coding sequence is TGTGCCAGCAGTCTCAGGGAACACGAGCAGTACTTC.

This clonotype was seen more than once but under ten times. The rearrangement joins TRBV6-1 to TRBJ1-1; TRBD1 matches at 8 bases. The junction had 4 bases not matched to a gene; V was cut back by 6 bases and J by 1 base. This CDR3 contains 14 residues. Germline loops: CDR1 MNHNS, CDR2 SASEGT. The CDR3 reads CASSFGQGNTEAFF. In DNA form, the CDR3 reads TGTGCCAGCAGCTTCGGACAGGGGAACACTGAAGCTTTCTTT.

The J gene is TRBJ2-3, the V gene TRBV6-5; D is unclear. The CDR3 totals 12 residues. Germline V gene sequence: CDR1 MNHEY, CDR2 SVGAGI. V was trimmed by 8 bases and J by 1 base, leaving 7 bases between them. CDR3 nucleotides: TGTGCCAGCCCACCCCGCACAGATACGCAGTATTTT. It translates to CASPPRTDTQYF.

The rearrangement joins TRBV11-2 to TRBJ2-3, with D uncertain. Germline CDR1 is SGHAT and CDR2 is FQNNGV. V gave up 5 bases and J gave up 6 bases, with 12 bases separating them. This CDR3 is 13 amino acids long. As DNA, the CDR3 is TGTGCCAGCAGCCCCCTGGGTCGGGATACGCAGTATTTT. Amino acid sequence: CASSPLGRDTQYF. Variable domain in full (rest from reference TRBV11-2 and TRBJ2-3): EAGVAQSPRYKIIEKRQSVAFWCNPISGHATLYWYQQILGQGPKLLIQFQNNGVVDDSQLPKDRFSAERLKGVDSTLKIQPAKLEDSAVYLCASSPLGRDTQYFGPGTRLTVL.

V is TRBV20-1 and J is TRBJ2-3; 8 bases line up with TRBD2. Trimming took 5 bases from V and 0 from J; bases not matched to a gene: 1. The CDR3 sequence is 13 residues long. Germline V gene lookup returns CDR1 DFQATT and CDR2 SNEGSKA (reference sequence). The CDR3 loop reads CSAPSGSTDTQYF. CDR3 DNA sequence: TGCAGTGCTCCTAGCGGGAGCACAGATACGCAGTATTTT.

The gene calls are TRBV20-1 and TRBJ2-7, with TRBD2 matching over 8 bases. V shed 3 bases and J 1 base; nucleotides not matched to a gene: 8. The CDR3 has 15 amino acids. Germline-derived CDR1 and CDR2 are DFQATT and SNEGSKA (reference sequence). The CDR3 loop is CSARGLASGSYEQYF. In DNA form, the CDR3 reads TGCAGTGCTAGGGGTCTGGCTAGCGGGTCCTACGAGCAGTACTTC.

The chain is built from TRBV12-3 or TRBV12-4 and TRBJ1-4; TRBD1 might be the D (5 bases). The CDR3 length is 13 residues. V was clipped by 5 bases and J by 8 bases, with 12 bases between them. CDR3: CASSPRGPEKLFF. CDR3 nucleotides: TGTGCCAGCAGTCCTAGGGGCCCCGAAAAACTGTTTTTT.

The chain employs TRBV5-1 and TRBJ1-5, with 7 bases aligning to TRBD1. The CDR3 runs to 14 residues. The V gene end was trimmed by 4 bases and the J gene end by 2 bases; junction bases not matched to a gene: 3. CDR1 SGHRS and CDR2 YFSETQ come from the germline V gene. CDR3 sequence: CASSTGVGNQPQHF. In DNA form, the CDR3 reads TGCGCCAGCAGCACAGGGGTGGGCAATCAGCCCCAGCATTTT.

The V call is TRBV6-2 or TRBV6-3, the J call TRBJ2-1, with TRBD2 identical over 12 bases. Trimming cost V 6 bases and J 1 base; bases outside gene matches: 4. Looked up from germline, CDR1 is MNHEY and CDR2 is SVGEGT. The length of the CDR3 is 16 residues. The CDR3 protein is CASRRLAGESYNEQFF. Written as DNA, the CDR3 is TGTGCCAGCAGGCGACTAGCGGGAGAGTCCTACAATGAGCAGTTCTTC.

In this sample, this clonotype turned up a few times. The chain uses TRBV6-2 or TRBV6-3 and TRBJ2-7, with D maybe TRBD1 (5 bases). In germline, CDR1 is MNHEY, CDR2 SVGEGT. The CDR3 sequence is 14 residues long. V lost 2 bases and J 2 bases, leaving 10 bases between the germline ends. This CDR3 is CASSYGARTYEQYF. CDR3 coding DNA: TGTGCCAGCAGTTACGGGGCCAGGACCTACGAGCAGTACTTC.

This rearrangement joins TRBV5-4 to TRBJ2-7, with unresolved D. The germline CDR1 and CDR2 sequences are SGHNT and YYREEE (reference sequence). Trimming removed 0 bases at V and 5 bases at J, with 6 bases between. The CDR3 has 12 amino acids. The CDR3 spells CASSLDGDEQYF. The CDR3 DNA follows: TGTGCCAGCAGCTTGGACGGCGACGAGCAGTACTTC. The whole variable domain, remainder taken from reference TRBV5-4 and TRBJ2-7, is ETGVTQSPTHLIKTRGQQVTLRCSSQSGHNTVSWYQQALGQGPQFIFQYYREEENGRGNFPPRFSGLQFPNYSSELNVNALELDDSALYLCASSLDGDEQYFGPGTRLTVT.

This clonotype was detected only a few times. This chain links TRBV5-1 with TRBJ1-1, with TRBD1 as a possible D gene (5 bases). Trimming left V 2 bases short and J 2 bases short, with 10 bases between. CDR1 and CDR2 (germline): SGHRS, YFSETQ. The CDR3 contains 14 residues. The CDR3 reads CASSFRVHNTEAFF. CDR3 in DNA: TGCGCCAGCAGCTTCAGGGTCCATAACACTGAAGCTTTCTTT. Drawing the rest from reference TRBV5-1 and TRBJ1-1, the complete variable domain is KAGVTQTPRYLIKTRGQQVTLSCSPISGHRSVSWYQQTPGQGLQFLFEYFSETQRNKGNFPGRFSGRQFSNSRSEMNVSTLELGDSALYLCASSFRVHNTEAFFGQGTRLTVV.

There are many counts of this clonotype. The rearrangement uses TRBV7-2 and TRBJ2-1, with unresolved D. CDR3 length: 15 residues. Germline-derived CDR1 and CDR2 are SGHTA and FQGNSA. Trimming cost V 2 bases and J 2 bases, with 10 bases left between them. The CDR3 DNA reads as TGTGCCAGCAGCTTATCCGGGCTAGCCTACAATGAGCAGTTCTTC. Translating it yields CASSLSGLAYNEQFF.

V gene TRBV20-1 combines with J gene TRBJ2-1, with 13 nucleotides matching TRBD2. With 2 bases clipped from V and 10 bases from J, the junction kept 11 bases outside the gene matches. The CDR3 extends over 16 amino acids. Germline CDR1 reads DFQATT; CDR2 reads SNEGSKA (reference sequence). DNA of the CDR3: TGCAGTGCTAGACCGACTAGCGGGGGGACCCCCCGGGAGCAGTTCTTC. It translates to CSARPTSGGTPREQFF.

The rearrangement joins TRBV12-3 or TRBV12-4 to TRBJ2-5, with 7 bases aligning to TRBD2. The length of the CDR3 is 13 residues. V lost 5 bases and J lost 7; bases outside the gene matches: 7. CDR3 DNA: TGTGCCAGCAGTAAAGGACTAGAGTGGACCCAGTACTTC. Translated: CASSKGLEWTQYF.

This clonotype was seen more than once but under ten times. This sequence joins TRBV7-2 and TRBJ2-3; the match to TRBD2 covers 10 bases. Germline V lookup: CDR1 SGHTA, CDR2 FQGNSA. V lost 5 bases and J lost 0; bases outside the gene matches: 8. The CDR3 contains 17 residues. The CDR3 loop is CASSRTSGGISTDTQYF. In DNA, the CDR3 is TGTGCCAGCAGCCGGACTAGCGGTGGGATCAGCACAGATACGCAGTATTTT.